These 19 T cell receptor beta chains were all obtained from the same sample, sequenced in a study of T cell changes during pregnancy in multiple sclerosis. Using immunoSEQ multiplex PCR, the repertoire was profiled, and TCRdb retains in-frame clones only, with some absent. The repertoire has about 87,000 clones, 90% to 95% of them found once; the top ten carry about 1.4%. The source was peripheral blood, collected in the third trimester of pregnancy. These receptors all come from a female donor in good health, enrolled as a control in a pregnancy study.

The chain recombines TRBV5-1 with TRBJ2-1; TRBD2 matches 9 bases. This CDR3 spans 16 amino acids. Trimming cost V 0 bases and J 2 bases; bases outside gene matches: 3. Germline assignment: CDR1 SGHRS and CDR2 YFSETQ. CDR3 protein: CASSLEASGTYNEQFF. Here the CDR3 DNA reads TGCGCCAGCAGCTTGGAGGCTAGCGGGACCTACAATGAGCAGTTCTTC.

CDR3 in DNA: TGCGCCAGCAGCTTGGATAGCGGGAGGGCCTCTGAGCAGTTCTTC. This codes for CASSLDSGRASEQFF. The rearrangement joins TRBV5-1 to TRBJ2-1; 11 bases are shared with TRBD2. CDR3 length: 15 amino acids. With V trimmed by 0 bases and J by 9 bases, 5 bases remained unmatched. CDR1 is SGHRS and CDR2 is YFSETQ in the germline V gene.

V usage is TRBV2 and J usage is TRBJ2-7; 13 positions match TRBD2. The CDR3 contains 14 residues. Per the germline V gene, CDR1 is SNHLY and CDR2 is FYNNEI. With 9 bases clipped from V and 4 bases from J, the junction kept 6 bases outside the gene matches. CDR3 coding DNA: TGTGCCAGTAGACTAGCGGGAGGCAAGTACGAGCAGTACTTC. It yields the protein CASRLAGGKYEQYF.

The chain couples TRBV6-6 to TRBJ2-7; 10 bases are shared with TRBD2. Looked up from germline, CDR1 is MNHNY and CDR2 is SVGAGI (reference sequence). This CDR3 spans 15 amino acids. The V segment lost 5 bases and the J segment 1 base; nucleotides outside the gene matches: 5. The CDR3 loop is CASSILAGVSYEQYF. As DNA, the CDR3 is TGTGCCAGCAGTATCCTAGCGGGAGTATCCTACGAGCAGTACTTC.

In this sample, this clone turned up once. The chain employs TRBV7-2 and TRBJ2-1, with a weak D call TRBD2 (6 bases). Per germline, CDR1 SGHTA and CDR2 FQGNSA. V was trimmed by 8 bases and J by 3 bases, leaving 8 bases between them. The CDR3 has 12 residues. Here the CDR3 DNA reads TGTGCCAGCGGGAGGAACTACAATGAGCAGTTCTTC. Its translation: CASGRNYNEQFF.

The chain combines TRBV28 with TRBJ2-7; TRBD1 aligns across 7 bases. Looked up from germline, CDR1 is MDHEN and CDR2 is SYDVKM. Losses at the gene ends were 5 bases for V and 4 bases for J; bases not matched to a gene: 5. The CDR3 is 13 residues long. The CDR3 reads CASSVGGSYEQYF. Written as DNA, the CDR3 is TGTGCCAGCAGTGTAGGGGGCTCGTACGAGCAGTACTTC.

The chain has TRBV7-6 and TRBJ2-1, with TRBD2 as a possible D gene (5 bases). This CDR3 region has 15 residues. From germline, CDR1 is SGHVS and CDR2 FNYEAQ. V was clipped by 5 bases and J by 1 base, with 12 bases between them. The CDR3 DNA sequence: TGTGCCAGCAGCCGTTCCGGGGTTTCCTACAATGAGCAGTTCTTC. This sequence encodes CASSRSGVSYNEQFF.

The CDR3: CASSHGSNTEAFF. The CDR3 nucleotides are TGTGCCAGTAGCCACGGGAGTAACACTGAAGCTTTCTTT. The chain employs TRBV19 and TRBJ1-1; D is ambiguous. Trimming stripped 6 bases from V and 2 bases from J, with 10 bases between. The CDR3 length is 13 residues. In germline, CDR1 is LNHDA, CDR2 SQIVND (reference sequence).

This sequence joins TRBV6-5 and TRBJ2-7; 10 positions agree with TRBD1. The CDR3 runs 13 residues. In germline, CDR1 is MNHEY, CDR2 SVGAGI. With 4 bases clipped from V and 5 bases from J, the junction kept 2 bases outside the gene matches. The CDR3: CASSFGTGDEQYF. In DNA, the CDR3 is TGTGCCAGCAGTTTCGGGACAGGGGACGAGCAGTACTTC.

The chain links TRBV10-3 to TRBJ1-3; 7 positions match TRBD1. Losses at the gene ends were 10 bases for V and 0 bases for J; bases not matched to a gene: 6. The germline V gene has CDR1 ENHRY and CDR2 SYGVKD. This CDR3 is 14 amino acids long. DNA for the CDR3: TGTGCCACCAGGACAGGAAACTCTGGAAACACCATATATTTT. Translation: CATRTGNSGNTIYF.

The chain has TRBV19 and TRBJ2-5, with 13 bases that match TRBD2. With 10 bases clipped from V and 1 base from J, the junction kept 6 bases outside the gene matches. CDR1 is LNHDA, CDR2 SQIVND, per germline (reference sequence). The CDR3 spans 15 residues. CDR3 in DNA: TGTGCCAAACCAGGACTAGCGGGAGCCCAAGAGACCCAGTACTTC. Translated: CAKPGLAGAQETQYF.

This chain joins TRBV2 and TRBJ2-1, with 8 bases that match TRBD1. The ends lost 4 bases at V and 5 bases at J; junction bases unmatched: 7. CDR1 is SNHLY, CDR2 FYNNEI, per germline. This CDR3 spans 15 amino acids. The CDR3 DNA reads TGTGCCAGCAGTGGACGGACAGGGTACGACAATGAGCAGTTCTTC. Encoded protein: CASSGRTGYDNEQFF.

The CDR3 DNA reads TGTGCCAGCATACGGGGGGGTGGTGAAGCTTTCTTT. Protein product: CASIRGGGEAFF. The chain links TRBV6-1 to TRBJ1-1, with a possible D match to TRBD1 (5 bases). The CDR3 consists of 12 residues. V was pared by 7 bases and J by 7 bases, with 13 bases between. Germline lookup yields CDR1 MNHNS and CDR2 SASEGT.

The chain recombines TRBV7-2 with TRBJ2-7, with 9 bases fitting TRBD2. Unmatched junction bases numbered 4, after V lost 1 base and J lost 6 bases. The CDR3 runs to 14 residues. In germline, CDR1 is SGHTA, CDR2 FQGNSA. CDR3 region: CASSLVSSGIEQYF. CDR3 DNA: TGTGCCAGCAGCTTAGTCTCTAGCGGGATCGAGCAGTACTTC.

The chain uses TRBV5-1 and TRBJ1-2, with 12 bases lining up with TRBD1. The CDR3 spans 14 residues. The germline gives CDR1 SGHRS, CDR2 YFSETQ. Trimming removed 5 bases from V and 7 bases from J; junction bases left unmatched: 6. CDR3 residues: CASRPGTGGFGYTF. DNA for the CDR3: TGCGCCAGCAGGCCCGGGACAGGGGGCTTTGGCTACACCTTC.

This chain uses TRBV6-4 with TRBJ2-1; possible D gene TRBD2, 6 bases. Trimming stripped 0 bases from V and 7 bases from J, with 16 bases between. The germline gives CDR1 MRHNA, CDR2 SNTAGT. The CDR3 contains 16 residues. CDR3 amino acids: CASSDSAGSAGNEQFF. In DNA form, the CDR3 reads TGTGCCAGCAGTGACTCGGCCGGGAGCGCCGGGAATGAGCAGTTCTTC.

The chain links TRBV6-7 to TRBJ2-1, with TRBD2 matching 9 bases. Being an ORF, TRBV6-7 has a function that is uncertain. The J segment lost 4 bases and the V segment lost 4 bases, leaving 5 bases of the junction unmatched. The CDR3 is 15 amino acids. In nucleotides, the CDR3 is TGTGCCAGCAGTTTTTCTAGCGGGGAATACAATGAGCAGTTCTTC. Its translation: CASSFSSGEYNEQFF.

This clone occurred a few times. The CDR3 DNA reads TGTGCCAGTAATTGGGGACAGGGGAACACCGGGGAGCTGTTTTTT. It encodes CASNWGQGNTGELFF. The gene calls are TRBV19 and TRBJ2-2, with 9 bases that match TRBD1. The CDR3 totals 15 residues. CDR1 and CDR2 from the germline V gene are LNHDA and SQIVND (reference sequence). With 7 bases clipped from V and 1 base from J, the junction kept 4 bases outside the gene matches.

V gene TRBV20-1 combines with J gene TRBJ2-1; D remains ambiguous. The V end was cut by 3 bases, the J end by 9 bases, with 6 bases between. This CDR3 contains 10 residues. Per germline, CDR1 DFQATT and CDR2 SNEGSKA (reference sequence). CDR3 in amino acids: CSARKSEQFF. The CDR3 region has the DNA TGCAGTGCTAGGAAGAGTGAGCAGTTCTTC.